The 13 T cell receptor beta chains below all came from one sample that was sequenced in a study of T cell responses to AZD1222 COVID-19 vaccine. The data were produced by immunoSEQ multiplex PCR, yet TCRdb's version contains in-frame clones alone and is incomplete. The table records over 95,000 clones, 85% to 90% of them present only once. The sample here was peripheral blood, taken on day 0 of AZD1222 vaccination. These receptors all come from an adult in good health.

This chain joins TRBV28 and TRBJ2-1; 9 bases are shared with TRBD2. The germline V gene has CDR1 MDHEN and CDR2 SYDVKM. The CDR3 runs 14 residues. With V trimmed by 6 bases and J by 9 bases, 9 bases remained unmatched. Written as DNA, the CDR3 is TGTGCCAGCAGCCATCCGGGACTAGCCGGTGAGCAGTTCTTC. Protein product: CASSHPGLAGEQFF.

The chain joins TRBV3-1 (or the pseudogene TRBV3-2) to TRBJ2-7; TRBD2 matches 10 bases. Germline lookup yields CDR1 LGHDT and CDR2 YNNKEL (reference sequence). This CDR3 is 19 amino acids long. Trimming took 2 bases from V and 0 from J; bases not matched to a gene: 13. The CDR3 region is CASSQRSSGGAPFSYEQYF. The DNA of the CDR3 is TGTGCCAGCAGCCAACGCTCCAGCGGGGGGGCCCCATTCTCCTACGAGCAGTACTTC.

The chain employs TRBV19 and TRBJ2-1; TRBD2 agrees at 12 bases. This CDR3 spans 16 amino acids. Germline CDR1 reads LNHDA; CDR2 reads SQIVND (reference sequence). V lost 7 bases, J lost 3 bases, and 7 bases stayed unmatched. This CDR3 reads CASMRTSGNYYNEQFF. The CDR3 DNA follows: TGTGCCAGTATGCGGACTAGCGGGAACTACTACAATGAGCAGTTCTTC.

This chain links TRBV3-1 (or the pseudogene TRBV3-2) with TRBJ2-5, with 11 bases identical to TRBD2. Germline trimming cut 5 bases from V and 7 bases from J; bases unmatched to any gene: 9. The CDR3 is made up of 15 amino acids. Germline lookup yields CDR1 LGHDT and CDR2 YNNKEL (reference sequence). The CDR3 sequence is CASSYSGRATWTQYF. The CDR3 bases are TGTGCCAGCAGCTATAGCGGGAGGGCCACGTGGACCCAGTACTTC.

V usage is TRBV13 and J usage is TRBJ1-5, with D unclear. The CDR3 runs to 12 residues. V lost 0 bases and J lost 7, with 4 bases in between. Germline CDR1 reads PRHDT; CDR2 reads FYEKMQ (reference sequence). DNA of the CDR3: TGTGCCAGCAGCTTAGGTCAACAGCCCCAGCATTTT. It translates to CASSLGQQPQHF.

There are a few counts of this clone. The V call is TRBV19, the J call TRBJ2-2; 9 nucleotides match TRBD1. CDR1 and CDR2 (germline): LNHDA, SQIVND (reference sequence). The ends lost 6 bases at V and 4 bases at J; junction bases unmatched: 12. This CDR3 is 17 amino acids long. The CDR3 reads CASRDERGQGPTGELFF. DNA of the CDR3: TGTGCCAGTAGGGACGAGAGGGGACAGGGCCCCACCGGGGAGCTGTTTTTT.

This rearrangement joins TRBV4-2 to TRBJ1-1; TRBD1 matches 8 bases. Germline CDR1 is LGHNA and CDR2 is YNFKEQ. The trim removed 1 base at V and 1 base at J, leaving 8 bases unmatched. The CDR3 extends over 17 amino acids. The CDR3 region is CASSQALGDRGNTEAFF. CDR3 in DNA: TGTGCCAGCAGCCAAGCCTTGGGCGACAGGGGGAACACTGAAGCTTTCTTT.

The chain uses TRBV6-6 and TRBJ2-5; D remains unclear. The germline CDR1 and CDR2 sequences are MNHNY and SVGAGI (reference sequence). V gave up 2 bases and J gave up 5 bases, with 12 bases separating them. The CDR3 loop spans 14 amino acids. In DNA form, the CDR3 reads TGTGCCAGCAGTTACACCAGGCTGGGGGAGACCCAGTACTTC. Its protein is CASSYTRLGETQYF.

This chain joins TRBV5-1 and TRBJ1-1; no clear D. Between the trimmed V and J ends, which lost 0 bases and 3 bases, there was a span of 9 bases. This CDR3 contains 14 residues. Germline V gene sequence: CDR1 SGHRS, CDR2 YFSETQ. The CDR3 DNA follows: TGCGCCAGCAGCTTGGTGAAGGGAGACACTGAAGCTTTCTTT. Encoded protein: CASSLVKGDTEAFF. The entire variable domain, with the rest obtained from reference TRBV5-1 and TRBJ1-1, is as follows: KAGVTQTPRYLIKTRGQQVTLSCSPISGHRSVSWYQQTPGQGLQFLFEYFSETQRNKGNFPGRFSGRQFSNSRSEMNVSTLELGDSALYLCASSLVKGDTEAFFGQGTRLTVV.

The rearrangement joins TRBV5-1 to TRBJ2-3; weak D call: TRBD2 (5 bases). CDR1 and CDR2 from the germline V gene are SGHRS and YFSETQ. Trimming took 0 bases from V and 0 from J, leaving 11 bases between them. The CDR3 spans 16 residues. The CDR3 bases are TGCGCCAGCAGCTTGGGGGCTAGCTCGAGCACAGATACGCAGTATTTT. Protein sequence: CASSLGASSSTDTQYF.

This chain connects TRBV28 to TRBJ1-5; the match to TRBD1 covers 8 bases. The CDR3 runs 13 residues. The J segment lost 7 bases and the V segment lost 6 bases, leaving 5 bases of the junction unmatched. The V gene's germline CDR1 is MDHEN and CDR2 SYDVKM. The CDR3: CASRDRAGQPQHF. The CDR3 DNA follows: TGTGCCAGCAGGGACAGGGCGGGCCAGCCCCAGCATTTT.

The rearrangement uses TRBV13 and TRBJ1-1; D is unclear. CDR1 and CDR2 from the germline V gene are PRHDT and FYEKMQ (reference sequence). V was cut by 1 base and J by 4 bases, with 4 bases left in between. The CDR3 is 12 residues long. The CDR3 nucleotides are TGTGCCAGCAGCTTAGCCGGCACTGAAGCTTTCTTT. This encodes CASSLAGTEAFF.

This chain joins TRBV4-2 and TRBJ1-4, with 9 bases aligning to TRBD1. The CDR3 runs to 15 residues. Trimming at V came to 1 base and at J to 8 bases, leaving 5 bases not matched to a gene. Germline V lookup: CDR1 LGHNA, CDR2 YNFKEQ. The CDR3 sequence is CASSQVNGQGEKLFF. In DNA form, the CDR3 reads TGTGCCAGCAGCCAAGTAAACGGACAGGGGGAAAAACTGTTTTTT.